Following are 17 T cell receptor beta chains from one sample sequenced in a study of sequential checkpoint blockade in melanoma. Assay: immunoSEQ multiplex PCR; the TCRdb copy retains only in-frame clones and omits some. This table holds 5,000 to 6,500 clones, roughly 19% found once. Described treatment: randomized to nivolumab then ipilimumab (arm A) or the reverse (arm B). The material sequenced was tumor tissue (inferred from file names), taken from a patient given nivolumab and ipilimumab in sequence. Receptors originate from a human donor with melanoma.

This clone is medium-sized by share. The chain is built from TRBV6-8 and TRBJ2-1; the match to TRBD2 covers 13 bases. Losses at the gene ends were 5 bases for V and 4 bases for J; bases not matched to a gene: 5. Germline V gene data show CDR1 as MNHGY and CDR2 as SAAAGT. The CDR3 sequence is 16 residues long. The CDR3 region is CASSLTTSGGYNEQFF. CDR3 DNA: TGTGCCAGCAGTCTAACGACTAGCGGGGGGTACAATGAGCAGTTCTTC.

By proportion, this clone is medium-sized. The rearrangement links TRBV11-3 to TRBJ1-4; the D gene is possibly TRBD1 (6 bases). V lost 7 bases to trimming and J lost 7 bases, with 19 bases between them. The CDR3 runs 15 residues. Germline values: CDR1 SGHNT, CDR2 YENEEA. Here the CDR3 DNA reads TGTGCCAGCACCGGAAACCGGGGGGCACGTGAAAAACTGTTTTTT. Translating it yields CASTGNRGAREKLFF.

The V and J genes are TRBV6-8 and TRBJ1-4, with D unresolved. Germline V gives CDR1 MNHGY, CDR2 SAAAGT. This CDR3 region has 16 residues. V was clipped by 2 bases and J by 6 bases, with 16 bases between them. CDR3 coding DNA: TGTGCCAGCAGTTACAAAGTACAGCCTAGGGATGAAAAACTGTTTTTT. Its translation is CASSYKVQPRDEKLFF.

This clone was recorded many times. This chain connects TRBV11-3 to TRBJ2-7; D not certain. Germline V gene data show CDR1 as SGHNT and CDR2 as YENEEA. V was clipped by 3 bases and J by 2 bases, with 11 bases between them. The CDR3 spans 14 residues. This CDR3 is CASSLEPRAYEQYF. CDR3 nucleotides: TGTGCCAGCAGCTTGGAACCTCGGGCCTACGAGCAGTACTTC.

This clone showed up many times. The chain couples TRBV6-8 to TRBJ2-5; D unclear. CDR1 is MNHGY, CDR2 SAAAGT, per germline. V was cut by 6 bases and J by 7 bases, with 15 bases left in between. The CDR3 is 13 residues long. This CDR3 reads CASSSDLRGTQYF. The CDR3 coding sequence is TGTGCCAGCAGCTCGGACCTGAGAGGGACCCAGTACTTC.

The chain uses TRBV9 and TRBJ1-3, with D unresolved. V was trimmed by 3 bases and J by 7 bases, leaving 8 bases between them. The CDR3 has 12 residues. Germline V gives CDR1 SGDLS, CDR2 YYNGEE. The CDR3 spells CASSASRNTIYF. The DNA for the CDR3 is TGTGCCAGCAGCGCTTCAAGGAACACCATATATTTT.

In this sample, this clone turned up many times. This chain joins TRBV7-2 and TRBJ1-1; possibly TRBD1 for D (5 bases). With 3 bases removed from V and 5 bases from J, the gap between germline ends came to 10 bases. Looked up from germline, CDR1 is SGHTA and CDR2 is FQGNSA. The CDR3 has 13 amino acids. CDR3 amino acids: CASSFSGETEAFF. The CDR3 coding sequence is TGTGCCAGCAGCTTCTCGGGGGAAACTGAAGCTTTCTTT.

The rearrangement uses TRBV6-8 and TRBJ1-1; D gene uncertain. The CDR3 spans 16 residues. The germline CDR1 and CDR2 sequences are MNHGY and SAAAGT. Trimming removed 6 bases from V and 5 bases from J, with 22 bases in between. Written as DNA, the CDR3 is TGTGCCAGCAGACTCAAATCGACCGGGTTCTTTACTGAAGCTTTCTTT. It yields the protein CASRLKSTGFFTEAFF.

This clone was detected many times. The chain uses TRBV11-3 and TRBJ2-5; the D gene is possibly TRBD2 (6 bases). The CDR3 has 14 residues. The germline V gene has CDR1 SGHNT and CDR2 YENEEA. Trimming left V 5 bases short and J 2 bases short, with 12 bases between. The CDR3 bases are TGTGCCAGCAGCCCCCCGGAGGGACAAGAGACCCAGTACTTC. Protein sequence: CASSPPEGQETQYF.

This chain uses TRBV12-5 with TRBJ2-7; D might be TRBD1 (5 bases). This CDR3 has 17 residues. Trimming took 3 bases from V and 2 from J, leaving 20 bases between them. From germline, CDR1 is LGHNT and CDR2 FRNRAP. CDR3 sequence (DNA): TGTGCTAGTGGTTTCATTCCGGGCGGCAGGGCGGCCTACGAGCAGTACTTC. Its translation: CASGFIPGGRAAYEQYF.

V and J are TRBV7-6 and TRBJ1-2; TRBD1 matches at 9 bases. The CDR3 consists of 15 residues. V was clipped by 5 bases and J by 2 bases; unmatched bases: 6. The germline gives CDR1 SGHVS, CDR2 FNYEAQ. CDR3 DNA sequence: TGTGCCAGCAGCGGGACAGGGTCCCAGAACTATGGCTACACCTTC. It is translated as CASSGTGSQNYGYTF.

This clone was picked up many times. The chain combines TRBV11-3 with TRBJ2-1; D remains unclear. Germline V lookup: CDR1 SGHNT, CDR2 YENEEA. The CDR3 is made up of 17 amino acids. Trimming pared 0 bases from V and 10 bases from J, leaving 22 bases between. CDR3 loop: CASSLELGRSSPGEQFF. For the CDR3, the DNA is TGTGCCAGCAGCTTAGAGTTGGGTCGATCCTCGCCTGGGGAGCAGTTCTTC.

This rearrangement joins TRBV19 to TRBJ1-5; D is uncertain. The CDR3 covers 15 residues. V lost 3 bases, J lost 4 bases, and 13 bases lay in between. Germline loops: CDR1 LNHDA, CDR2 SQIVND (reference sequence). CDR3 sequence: CASSIAWALNQPQHF. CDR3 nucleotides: TGTGCCAGTAGTATCGCGTGGGCCCTAAATCAGCCCCAGCATTTT.

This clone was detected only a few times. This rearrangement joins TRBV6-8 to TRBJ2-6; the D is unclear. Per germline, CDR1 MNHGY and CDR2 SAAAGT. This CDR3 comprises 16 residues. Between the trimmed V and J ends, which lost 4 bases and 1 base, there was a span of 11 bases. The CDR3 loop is CASSSPLGSGANVLTF. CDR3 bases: TGTGCCAGCAGTTCACCCCTGGGGTCTGGGGCCAACGTCCTGACTTTC.

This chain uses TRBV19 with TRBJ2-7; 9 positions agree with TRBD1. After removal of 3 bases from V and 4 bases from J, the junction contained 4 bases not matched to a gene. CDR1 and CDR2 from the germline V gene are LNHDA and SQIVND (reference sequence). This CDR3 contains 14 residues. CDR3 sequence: CASSIGQGSYEQYF. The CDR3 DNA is TGTGCCAGTAGTATTGGACAGGGGTCGTACGAGCAGTACTTC.

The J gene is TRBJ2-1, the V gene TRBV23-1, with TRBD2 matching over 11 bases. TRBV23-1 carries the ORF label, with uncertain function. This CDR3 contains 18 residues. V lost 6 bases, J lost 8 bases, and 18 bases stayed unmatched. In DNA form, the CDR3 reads TGCGCCAGCAGCCAAAGTAGCGGGGGGGCCTCGAAGGTCTATGAGCAGTTCTTC. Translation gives CASSQSSGGASKVYEQFF.

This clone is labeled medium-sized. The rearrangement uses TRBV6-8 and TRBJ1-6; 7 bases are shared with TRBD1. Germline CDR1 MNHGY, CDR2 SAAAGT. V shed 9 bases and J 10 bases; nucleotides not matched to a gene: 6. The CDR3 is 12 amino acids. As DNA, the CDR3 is TGTGCCAGTTCGGACAGGAACTCACCCCTCCACTTT. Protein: CASSDRNSPLHF.